The clone carrying this TCR beta chain was found a few times. As yet, its antigen is unknown. TCR alpha and beta CDR3 regions were amplified from RNA using iRepertoire nested multiplex PCR. One-step reverse transcription and amplification started from approximately 100-400 ng of tissue mRNA or PBMC total RNA. TCRdb used MiXCR to reprocess the multiplex PCR reads, holding one entry per CDR3 protein. The sample lists fewer than 110,000 distinct CDR3 sequences, about 30% occurring once. This specimen comes from a study of glioma-infiltrating T cells. Study-level results: Tissue and blood shared very few CDR3 sequences.

Input material: glioma tissue, nonneoplastic brain tissue, or PBMCs (not recorded which). The sequence was obtained from a human donor with low-grade glioma or glioblastoma, undergoing nonglioma brain surgery, or in good health (not recorded which).

CDR3 region: CASSERFSGNTIYF. The CDR3, as DNA: TGCGCCAGCAGTGAACGGTTCTCTGGAAACACCATATATTTT. The chain recombines TRBV10-2 with TRBJ1-3; D remains ambiguous. V gave up 3 bases and J gave up 0 bases, with 6 bases separating them. The CDR3 is 14 amino acids. CDR1 WSHSY and CDR2 SAAADI come from the germline V gene.